The sequence of this T cell receptor beta chain was determined in a study of T-cell memory formation after mild COVID-19. Study context: TCR clusters showed largely donor specificity.

Study-wide results and limits: Whether day 37 second-wave clones are SARS-CoV-2-specific was not confirmed. CD4+ clones that contracted lay mainly in CM and EM; CD8+ ones lay in EMRA.

The authors produced TCR alpha and TCR beta cDNA libraries with sample barcodes and UMIs by 5'RACE using constant-segment primers. One entry per CDR3 protein results from TCRdb running MiXCR on the 5' RACE reads. The sample lists about 260,000 distinct CDR3 sequences, around 15% occurring once. In germline, CDR1 is MGHDK, CDR2 SYGVNS. The CDR3 contains 14 residues. The V gene lost 2 bases and the J gene lost 0 bases, with 7 bases spanning the gap. This clonotype was picked up one time. What it binds is unknown. The sequence was collected from a man aged 18 to 29 who had mild COVID-19 (a few samples of this study predate the infection). Cell type and time point are not known. What was sequenced was PBMCs or a T cell subset sorted from them (not recorded which). The chain uses TRBV25-1 and TRBJ1-2; D uncertain. DNA for the CDR3: TGTGCCAGCAGTGAACCAGCATCTAACTATGGCTACACCTTC. Its translation: CASSEPASNYGYTF.